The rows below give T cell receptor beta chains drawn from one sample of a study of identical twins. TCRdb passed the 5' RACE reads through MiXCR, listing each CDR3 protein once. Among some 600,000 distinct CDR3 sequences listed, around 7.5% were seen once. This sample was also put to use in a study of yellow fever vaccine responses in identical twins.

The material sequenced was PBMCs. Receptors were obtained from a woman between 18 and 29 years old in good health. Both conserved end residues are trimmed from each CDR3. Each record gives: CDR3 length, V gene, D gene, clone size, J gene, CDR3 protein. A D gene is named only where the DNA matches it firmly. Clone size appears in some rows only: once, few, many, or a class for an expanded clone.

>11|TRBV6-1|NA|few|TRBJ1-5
ASTVALDQPQH
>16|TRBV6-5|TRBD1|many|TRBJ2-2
ASSSSPGQGAITGELF
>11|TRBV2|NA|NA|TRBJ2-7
ARGYGHSDEQY
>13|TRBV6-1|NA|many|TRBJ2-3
ASSEDAGSTDTQY
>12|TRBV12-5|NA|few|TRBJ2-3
ASGLSKSTDTQY
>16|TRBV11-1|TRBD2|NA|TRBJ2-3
ASSLVRGTSPTTDTQY
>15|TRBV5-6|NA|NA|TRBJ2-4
ASSLLAGMSAKNIQY
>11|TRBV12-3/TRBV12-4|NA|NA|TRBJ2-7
ASSLGGLGEQY
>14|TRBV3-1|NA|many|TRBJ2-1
ASSSRSAGSYNEQF
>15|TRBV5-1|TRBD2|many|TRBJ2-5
ASSSLAGALYQETQY
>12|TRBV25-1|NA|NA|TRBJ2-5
ASSEGLTQETQY
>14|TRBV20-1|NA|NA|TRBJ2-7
SARAGRGRGYYEQY
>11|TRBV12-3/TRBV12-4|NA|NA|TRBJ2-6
ASRVNGANVLT
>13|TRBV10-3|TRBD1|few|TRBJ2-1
ASGEGQGPYNEQF
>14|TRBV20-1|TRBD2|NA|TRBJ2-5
SARGQASGKQETQY
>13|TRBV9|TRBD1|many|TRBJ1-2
ASSAPGQGNYGYT
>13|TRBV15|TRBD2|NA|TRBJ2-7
ATNTEREPPYEQY
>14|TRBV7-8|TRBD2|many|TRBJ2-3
ASSLAQRGWTDTQY
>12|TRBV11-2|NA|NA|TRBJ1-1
ASKVELSNTEAF
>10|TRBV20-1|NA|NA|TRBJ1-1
SASVGNTEAF
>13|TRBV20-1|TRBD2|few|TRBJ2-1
SAPSGRGNYNEQF
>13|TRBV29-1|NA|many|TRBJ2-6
SVLGQVSGANVLT
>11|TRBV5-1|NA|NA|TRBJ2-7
ASSIETGNEQY
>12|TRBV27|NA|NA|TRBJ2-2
ASSFGAQFGELF
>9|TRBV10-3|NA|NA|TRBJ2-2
AITSAGELF
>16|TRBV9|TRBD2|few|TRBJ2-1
ASSSRPSGGARGNEQF
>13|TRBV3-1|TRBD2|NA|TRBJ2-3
ASSGLAGGIDTQY
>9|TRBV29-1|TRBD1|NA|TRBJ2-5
SEGDRETQY
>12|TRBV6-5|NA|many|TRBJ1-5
ASSYSGPNQPQH
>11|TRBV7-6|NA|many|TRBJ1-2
ASSLPGDGGYT
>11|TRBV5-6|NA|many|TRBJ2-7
ASSLGFNYEQY
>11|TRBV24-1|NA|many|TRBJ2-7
ATSDTQQNEQY
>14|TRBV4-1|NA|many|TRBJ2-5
ASSQDPGPIQETQY
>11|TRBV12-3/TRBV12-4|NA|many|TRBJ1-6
ASSPDWGSPLH
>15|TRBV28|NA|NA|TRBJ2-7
ASSLTGTPHRPYEQY
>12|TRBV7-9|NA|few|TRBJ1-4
ASSYRETNEKLF
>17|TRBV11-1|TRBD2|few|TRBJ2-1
ASRPRSSGGPNWFDEQF
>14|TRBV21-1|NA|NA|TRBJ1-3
ASSRVGGSSGNTIY
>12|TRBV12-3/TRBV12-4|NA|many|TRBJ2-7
ASSSGSGSYEQY
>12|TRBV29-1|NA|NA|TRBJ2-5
SVVEQGGQETQY
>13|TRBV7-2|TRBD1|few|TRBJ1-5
ASSPRDSLNQPQH
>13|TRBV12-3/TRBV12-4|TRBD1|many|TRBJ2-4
ASSSVGTGKNIQY
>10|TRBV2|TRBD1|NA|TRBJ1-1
ASRRTGEEAF
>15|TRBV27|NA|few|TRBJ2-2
ASTPTPGAPTPGELF
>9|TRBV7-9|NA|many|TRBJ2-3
ASSPQRPQY
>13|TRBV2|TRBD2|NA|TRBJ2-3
ASRLAGSNTDTQY
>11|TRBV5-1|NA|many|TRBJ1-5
ASRQGINQPQH
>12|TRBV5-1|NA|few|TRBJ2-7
ASSGEDSSYEQY